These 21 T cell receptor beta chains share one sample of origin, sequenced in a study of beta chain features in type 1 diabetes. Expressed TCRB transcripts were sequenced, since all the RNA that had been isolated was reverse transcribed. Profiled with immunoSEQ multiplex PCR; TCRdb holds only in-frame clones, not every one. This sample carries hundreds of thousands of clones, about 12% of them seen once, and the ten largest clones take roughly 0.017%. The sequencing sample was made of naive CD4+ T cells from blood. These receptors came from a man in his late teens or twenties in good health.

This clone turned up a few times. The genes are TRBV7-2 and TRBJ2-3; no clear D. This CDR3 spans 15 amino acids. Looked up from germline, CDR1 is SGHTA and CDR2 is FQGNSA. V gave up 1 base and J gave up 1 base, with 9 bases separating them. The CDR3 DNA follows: TGTGCCAGCAGCTTAGTGGCCCGTGGCACAGATACGCAGTATTTT. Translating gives CASSLVARGTDTQYF. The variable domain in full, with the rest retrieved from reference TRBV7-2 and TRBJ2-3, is GAGVSQSPSNKVTEKGKDVELRCDPISGHTALYWYRQSLGQGLEFLIYFQGNSAPDKSGLPSDRFSAERTGGSVSTLTIQRTQQEDSAVYLCASSLVARGTDTQYFGPGTRLTVL.

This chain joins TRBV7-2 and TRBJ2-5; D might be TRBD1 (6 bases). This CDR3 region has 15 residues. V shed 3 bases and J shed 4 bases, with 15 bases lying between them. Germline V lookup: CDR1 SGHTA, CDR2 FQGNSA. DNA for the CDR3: TGTGCCAGCAGCTTCCAGGGGACCTCCCGAGAGACCCAGTACTTC. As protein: CASSFQGTSRETQYF.

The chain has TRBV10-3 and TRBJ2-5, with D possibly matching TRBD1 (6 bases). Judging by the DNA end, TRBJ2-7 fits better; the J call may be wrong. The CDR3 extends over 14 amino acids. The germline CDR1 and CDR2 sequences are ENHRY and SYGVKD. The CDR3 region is CAISGQFASYEQYF. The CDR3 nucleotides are TGTGCCATCAGCGGACAGTTCGCCTCCTACGAGCAGTACTTC.

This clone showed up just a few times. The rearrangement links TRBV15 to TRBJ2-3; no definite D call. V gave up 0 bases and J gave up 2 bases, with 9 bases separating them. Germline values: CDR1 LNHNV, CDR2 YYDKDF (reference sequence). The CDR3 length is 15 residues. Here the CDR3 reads CATSRDNAITDTQYF. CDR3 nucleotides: TGTGCCACCAGCAGAGATAACGCGATCACAGATACGCAGTATTTT.

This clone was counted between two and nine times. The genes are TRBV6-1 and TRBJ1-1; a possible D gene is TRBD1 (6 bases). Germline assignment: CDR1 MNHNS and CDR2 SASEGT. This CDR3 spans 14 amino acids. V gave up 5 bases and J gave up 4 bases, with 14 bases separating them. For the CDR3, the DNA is TGTGCCAGCAGTCCCGGACAGTCGACCACTGAAGCTTTCTTT. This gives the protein CASSPGQSTTEAFF.

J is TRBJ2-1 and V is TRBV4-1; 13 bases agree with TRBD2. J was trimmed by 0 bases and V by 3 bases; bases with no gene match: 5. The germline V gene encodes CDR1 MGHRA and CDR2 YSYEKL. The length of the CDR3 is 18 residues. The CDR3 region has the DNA TGCGCCAGCAGCCAGGGGACTAGCGGGGCCCGCTCCTACAATGAGCAGTTCTTC. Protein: CASSQGTSGARSYNEQFF.

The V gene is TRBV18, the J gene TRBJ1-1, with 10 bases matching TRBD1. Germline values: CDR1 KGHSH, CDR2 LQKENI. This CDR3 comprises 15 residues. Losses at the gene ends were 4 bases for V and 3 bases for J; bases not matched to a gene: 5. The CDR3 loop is CASSQGTGAHTEAFF. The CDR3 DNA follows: TGTGCCAGCTCACAAGGGACAGGGGCCCACACTGAAGCTTTCTTT.

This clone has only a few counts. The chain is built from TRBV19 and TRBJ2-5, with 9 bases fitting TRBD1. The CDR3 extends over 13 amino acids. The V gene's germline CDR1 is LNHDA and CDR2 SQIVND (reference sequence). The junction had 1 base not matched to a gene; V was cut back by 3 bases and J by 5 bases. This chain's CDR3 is CASSMDRGETQYF. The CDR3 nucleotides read TGTGCCAGTAGTATGGACAGGGGTGAGACCCAGTACTTC.

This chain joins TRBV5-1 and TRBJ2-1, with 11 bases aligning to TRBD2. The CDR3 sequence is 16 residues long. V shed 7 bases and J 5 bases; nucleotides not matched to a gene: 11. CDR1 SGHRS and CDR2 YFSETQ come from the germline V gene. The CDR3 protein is CASGTLAGGVNNEQFF. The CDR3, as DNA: TGCGCCAGCGGCACGTTAGCGGGGGGGGTCAACAATGAGCAGTTCTTC.

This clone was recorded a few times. The CDR3 is CASSLLGVSGNTIYF. The CDR3 nucleotides read TGTGCCAGCAGCTTACTCGGGGTCTCTGGAAACACCATATATTTT. The chain carries TRBV7-9 and TRBJ1-3; D ambiguous. The CDR3 spans 15 residues. The germline V gene has CDR1 SEHNR and CDR2 FQNEAQ (reference sequence). V was cut by 2 bases and J by 0 bases, with 8 bases left in between.

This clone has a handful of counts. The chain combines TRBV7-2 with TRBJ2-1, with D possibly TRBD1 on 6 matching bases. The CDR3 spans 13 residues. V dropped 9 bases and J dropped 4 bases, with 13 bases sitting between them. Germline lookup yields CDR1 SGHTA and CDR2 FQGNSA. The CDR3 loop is CASSTGPYNEQFF. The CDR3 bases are TGTGCCAGTTCGACAGGACCGTACAATGAGCAGTTCTTC.

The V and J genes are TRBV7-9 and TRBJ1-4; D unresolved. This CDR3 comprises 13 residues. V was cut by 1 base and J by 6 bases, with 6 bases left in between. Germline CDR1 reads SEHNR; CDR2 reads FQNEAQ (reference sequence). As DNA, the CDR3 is TGTGCCAGCAGCTTAGACTTGGATGAAAAACTGTTTTTT. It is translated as CASSLDLDEKLFF.

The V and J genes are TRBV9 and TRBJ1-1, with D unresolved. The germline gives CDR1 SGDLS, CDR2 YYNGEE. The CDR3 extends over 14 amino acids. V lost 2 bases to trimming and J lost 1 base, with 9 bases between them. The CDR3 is CASSVTSENTEAFF. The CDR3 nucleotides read TGTGCCAGCAGCGTGACTTCAGAGAACACTGAAGCTTTCTTT.

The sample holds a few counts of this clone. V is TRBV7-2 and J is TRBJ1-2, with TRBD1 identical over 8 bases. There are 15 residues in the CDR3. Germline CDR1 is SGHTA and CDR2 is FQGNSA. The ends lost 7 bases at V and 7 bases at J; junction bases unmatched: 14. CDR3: CASTPNGQGGSGYTF. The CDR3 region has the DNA TGTGCCAGCACCCCAAATGGACAGGGAGGCTCTGGCTACACCTTC.

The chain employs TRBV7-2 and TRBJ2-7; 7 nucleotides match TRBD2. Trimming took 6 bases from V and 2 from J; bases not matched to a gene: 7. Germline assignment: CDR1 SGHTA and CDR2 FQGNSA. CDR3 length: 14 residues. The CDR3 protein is CASRQGGSPYEQYF. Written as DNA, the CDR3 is TGTGCCAGCAGGCAGGGCGGGAGCCCCTACGAGCAGTACTTC.

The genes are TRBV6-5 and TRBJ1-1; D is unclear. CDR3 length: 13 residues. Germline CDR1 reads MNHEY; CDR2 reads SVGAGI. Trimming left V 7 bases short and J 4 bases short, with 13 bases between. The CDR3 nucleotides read TGTGCCAGCATGCGGGGTATAGGCACTGAAGCTTTCTTT. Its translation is CASMRGIGTEAFF.

This CDR3 reads CATRKQDNYGYTF. The DNA of the CDR3 is TGTGCCACCAGGAAACAGGACAACTATGGCTACACCTTC. J is TRBJ1-2 and V is TRBV6-6; perhaps TRBD1 as D (5 bases). Germline V gene lookup returns CDR1 MNHNY and CDR2 SVGAGI (reference sequence). This CDR3 comprises 13 residues. Between the trimmed V and J ends, which lost 10 bases and 2 bases, there was a span of 14 bases.

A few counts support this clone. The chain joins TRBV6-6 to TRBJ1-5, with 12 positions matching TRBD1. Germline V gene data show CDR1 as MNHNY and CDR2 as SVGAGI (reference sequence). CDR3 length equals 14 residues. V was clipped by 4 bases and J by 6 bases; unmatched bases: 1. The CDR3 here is CASSWDRGLQPQHF. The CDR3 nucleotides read TGTGCCAGCAGTTGGGACAGGGGGCTTCAGCCCCAGCATTTT.

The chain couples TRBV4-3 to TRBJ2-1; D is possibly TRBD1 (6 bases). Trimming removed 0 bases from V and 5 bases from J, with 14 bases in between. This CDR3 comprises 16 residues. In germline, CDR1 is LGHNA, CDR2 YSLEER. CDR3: CASSQDGDNPNNEQFF. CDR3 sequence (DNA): TGCGCCAGCAGCCAAGATGGGGACAATCCAAACAATGAGCAGTTCTTC.

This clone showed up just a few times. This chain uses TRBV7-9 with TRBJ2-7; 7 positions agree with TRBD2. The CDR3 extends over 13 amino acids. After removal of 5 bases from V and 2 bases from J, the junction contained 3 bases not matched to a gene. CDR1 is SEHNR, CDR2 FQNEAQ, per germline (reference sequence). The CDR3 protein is CASSPAGPYEQYF. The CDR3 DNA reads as TGTGCCAGCAGCCCAGCGGGGCCCTACGAGCAGTACTTC.

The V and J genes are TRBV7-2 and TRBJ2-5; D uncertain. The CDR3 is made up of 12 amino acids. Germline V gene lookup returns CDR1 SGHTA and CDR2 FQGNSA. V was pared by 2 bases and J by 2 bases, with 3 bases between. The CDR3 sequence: CASSLYQETQYF. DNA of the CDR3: TGTGCCAGCAGCTTATATCAAGAGACCCAGTACTTC.